The 15 T cell receptor beta chains below were found in one sample sequenced in a study of T-cell reconstitution after alpha-beta-depleted transplantation in children. Using unique molecular identifiers, the investigators prepared the TCRbeta library. TCRdb re-called the PCR reads through MiXCR, storing one row per CDR3 protein. Altogether roughly 350,000 distinct CDR3 sequences are present, about 9.3% being singletons, with the ten largest covering 2% to 2.5%. Sequenced material: PBMCs from the stem cell graft donor, taken from the stem cell graft. The receptors were sampled from a human donor who donated a stem cell graft to a child with acute lymphoblastic leukemia.

This clonotype was seen only a few times. The chain links TRBV2 to TRBJ2-3; D gene ambiguous. Germline V CDR1 and CDR2: SNHLY, FYNNEI. Trimming took 6 bases from V and 3 from J, leaving 16 bases between them. The CDR3 runs to 15 residues. The CDR3 sequence: CASSMEFWRTDTQYF. In nucleotides, the CDR3 is TGTGCCAGCAGCATGGAGTTCTGGAGAACAGATACGCAGTATTTT.

This clonotype has only a few counts. The chain recombines TRBV29-1 with TRBJ2-3; perhaps TRBD2 as D (6 bases). With 3 bases removed from V and 10 bases from J, the gap between germline ends came to 20 bases. CDR3 length: 14 residues. Germline CDR1 is SQVTM and CDR2 is ANQGSEA. The CDR3 sequence: CSVDGPSGGISQYF. The CDR3 DNA is TGCAGCGTTGACGGTCCGAGTGGGGGGATATCGCAGTATTTT.

Only a few counts were recorded for this clonotype. The rearrangement links TRBV20-1 to TRBJ1-5, with D hard to call. The CDR3 runs to 13 residues. V gave up 3 bases and J gave up 4 bases, with 10 bases separating them. Germline-derived CDR1 and CDR2 are DFQATT and SNEGSKA (reference sequence). The CDR3 spells CSASREANQPQHF. The CDR3 region has the DNA TGCAGTGCTAGTCGGGAGGCGAATCAGCCCCAGCATTTT.

In its sample, this clonotype was seen a few times. This CDR3 reads CASKPGEGDYGYTF. DNA of the CDR3: TGTGCCAGCAAACCTGGGGAGGGTGACTATGGCTACACCTTC. The V gene is TRBV7-9, the J gene TRBJ1-2; D uncertain. V shed 7 bases and J shed 3 bases, with 15 bases lying between them. The CDR3 has 14 residues. Germline V gene lookup returns CDR1 SEHNR and CDR2 FQNEAQ (reference sequence).

A few counts support this clonotype. The rearrangement links TRBV7-2 to TRBJ1-1; no clear D. The CDR3 consists of 13 residues. Germline CDR1 SGHTA, CDR2 FQGNSA. The V end lost 6 bases, the J end lost 0 bases, and 8 bases lay between the germline ends. The DNA for the CDR3 is TGTGCCAGCAGTGACGGTCTGAACACTGAAGCTTTCTTT. This sequence encodes CASSDGLNTEAFF.

This clonotype was seen a handful of times. The chain carries TRBV29-1 and TRBJ2-7; D is perhaps TRBD1 or TRBD2 (5 bases each). This CDR3 is 14 amino acids long. Germline CDR1 and CDR2: SQVTM and ANQGSEA. V gave up 4 bases and J gave up 3 bases, with 16 bases separating them. The CDR3 DNA is TGCAGCGTTGGTCGCGCAGGGACCCGCTACGAGCAGTACTTC. Amino acid sequence: CSVGRAGTRYEQYF.

This clonotype was seen only a few times. This chain's CDR3 is CASSSIHRVSLTDTQYF. The CDR3 nucleotides are TGTGCCAGCAGTTCCATCCACAGGGTTTCCCTCACAGATACGCAGTATTTT. The chain couples TRBV12-3 or TRBV12-4 to TRBJ2-3, with D possibly TRBD1 on 6 matching bases. The CDR3 totals 17 residues. Trimming removed 4 bases at V and 2 bases at J, with 19 bases between.

Ten or more counts support this clonotype. The chain links TRBV10-2 to TRBJ2-5; weak D call: TRBD2 (5 bases). Germline V lookup: CDR1 WSHSY, CDR2 SAAADI. There are 13 residues in the CDR3. V gave up 2 bases and J gave up 4 bases, with 8 bases separating them. The DNA of the CDR3 is TGCGCCAGCAGTGAGGTAGGAGGAGAGACCCAGTACTTC. This encodes CASSEVGGETQYF.

The table lists this clonotype with many counts. The chain is built from TRBV5-1 and TRBJ2-1; unclear D gene. V was shortened by 2 bases and J by 4 bases, with 13 bases between the two germline ends. CDR3 length equals 15 residues. CDR1 is SGHRS and CDR2 is YFSETQ in the germline V gene. CDR3 in DNA: TGCGCCAGCAGCTTCGCCGGGCGAAATTACAATGAGCAGTTCTTC. Translation gives CASSFAGRNYNEQFF.

This clonotype came up a few times. This chain joins TRBV27 and TRBJ2-7; D may be TRBD2 (6 bases). Trimming left V 0 bases short and J 5 bases short, with 11 bases between. The CDR3 totals 14 residues. In germline, CDR1 is MNHEY, CDR2 SMNVEV (reference sequence). The CDR3 DNA follows: TGTGCCAGCAGTTTATCGTGGGAGGTCCACGAGCAGTACTTC. Amino acid sequence: CASSLSWEVHEQYF.

This clonotype was found a few times. The genes are TRBV7-6 and TRBJ2-7; no clear D. Trimming took off 6 bases at V and 2 bases at J, with 11 bases between the two ends. The CDR3 spans 13 residues. The germline gives CDR1 SGHVS, CDR2 FNYEAQ. CDR3 coding DNA: TGTGCCAGCAGTCACGGGCAGGCCTACGAGCAGTACTTC. Translating it yields CASSHGQAYEQYF.

In its sample, this clonotype was seen a few times. The chain carries TRBV12-3 or TRBV12-4 and TRBJ1-5; D call uncertain. The CDR3 has 15 residues. Trimming shortened V by 3 bases and J by 1 base, and 10 bases separated the two germline ends. CDR3 residues: CASSLYAASNQPQHF. Written as DNA, the CDR3 is TGTGCCAGCAGTTTGTATGCTGCAAGCAATCAGCCCCAGCATTTT.

The chain uses TRBV20-1 and TRBJ2-4; perhaps TRBD2 as D (6 bases). The CDR3 is made up of 15 amino acids. The germline gives CDR1 DFQATT, CDR2 SNEGSKA (reference sequence). V lost 3 bases to trimming and J lost 0 bases, with 12 bases between them. The CDR3 nucleotides are TGCAGTGCTAGGGGGGGATCCGTAGCCAAAAACATTCAGTACTTC. Translated: CSARGGSVAKNIQYF.

V gene TRBV25-1 combines with J gene TRBJ2-1; TRBD2 might be the D (6 bases). The V gene lost 8 bases and the J gene lost 4 bases, with 9 bases spanning the gap. The germline V gene has CDR1 MGHDK and CDR2 SYGVNS. This CDR3 is 12 amino acids long. This CDR3 reads CASGGLYNEQFF. The CDR3 bases are TGTGCCAGCGGGGGACTTTACAATGAGCAGTTCTTC.

This clonotype has only a few counts. The V call is TRBV7-9, the J call TRBJ2-1; D is unclear. The length of the CDR3 is 13 residues. Germline V gene data show CDR1 as SEHNR and CDR2 as FQNEAQ (reference sequence). V dropped 1 base and J dropped 7 bases, with 8 bases sitting between them. CDR3 DNA: TGTGCCAGCAGCTTAGGGCTGAGGAATGAGCAGTTCTTC. Protein: CASSLGLRNEQFF.